Listed below are T cell receptor beta chains from one sample, sequenced in a study of T-cell memory formation after mild COVID-19. One entry per CDR3 protein results from TCRdb running MiXCR on the 5' RACE reads. The sample has fewer than 550,000 distinct CDR3 sequences; around 20% are singletons. The sample comprised PBMCs or a T cell subset sorted from them (not recorded which). These receptors all come from an adult woman who had mild COVID-19 (a few samples of this study predate the infection). Cell type and time point are not known. The CDR3 runs from the conserved cysteine through the conserved F or W. Fields, in order: D gene, V gene, clone size, J gene, CDR3 protein, CDR3 DNA. The D gene is left open where the match is weak. Size tells how often a clone was seen (once, few, many) or the class of an expanded clone, and some rows leave it out.

D: .
V: TRBV12-3/TRBV12-4
size: few
J: TRBJ2-1
CDR3: CASSRGGTAYNEQFF
DNA: TGTGCCAGCAGCCGAGGCGGGACGGCCTACAATGAGCAGTTCTTC

D: .
V: TRBV29-1
size: few
J: TRBJ2-4
CDR3: CSVVGGVEYF
DNA: TGCAGCGTTGTGGGCGGGGTTGAGTACTTC

D: .
V: TRBV19
size: .
J: TRBJ1-2
CDR3: CASSIGAGGYTF
DNA: TGTGCCAGTAGTATCGGGGCGGGTGGCTACACCTTC

D: .
V: TRBV7-9
size: once
J: TRBJ1-2
CDR3: CASSLQNYDYGYTF
DNA: TGTGCCAGCAGCTTACAGAACTATGACTATGGCTACACCTTC

D: TRBD1
V: TRBV12-3/TRBV12-4
size: few
J: TRBJ2-7
CDR3: CASSNRDRYEQYF
DNA: TGTGCCAGCAGTAACAGGGACAGGTACGAGCAGTACTTC

D: TRBD2
V: TRBV15
size: few
J: TRBJ2-5
CDR3: CATSGDTGTSARETQYF
DNA: TGTGCCACCAGCGGGGATACCGGGACTAGCGCTCGGGAGACCCAGTACTTC

D: TRBD1
V: TRBV12-3/TRBV12-4
size: many
J: TRBJ2-7
CDR3: CASSQTGVSLKQYF
DNA: TGTGCCAGCAGTCAGACAGGGGTTTCCTTGAAGCAGTACTTC

D: .
V: TRBV6-2/TRBV6-3
size: .
J: TRBJ2-7
CDR3: CASEQGNSYEQYF
DNA: TGTGCCAGCGAACAGGGAAACTCCTACGAGCAGTACTTC

D: TRBD1
V: TRBV7-6
size: few
J: TRBJ2-2
CDR3: CASSLALGQGLPNTGELFF
DNA: TGTGCCAGCAGCTTAGCGTTGGGACAGGGTCTTCCGAACACCGGGGAGCTGTTTTTT

D: TRBD2
V: TRBV29-1
size: .
J: TRBJ2-1
CDR3: CSETSGMYNEQFF
DNA: TGCAGTGAGACTAGCGGCATGTACAATGAGCAGTTCTTC

D: .
V: TRBV9
size: few
J: TRBJ2-3
CDR3: CASNPGTDVSRKDTQYF
DNA: TGTGCCAGCAACCCCGGAACAGATGTTAGCCGAAAAGATACGCAGTATTTT

D: .
V: TRBV29-1
size: .
J: TRBJ1-1
CDR3: CSVHIGPNTEAFF
DNA: TGCAGCGTTCACATCGGGCCGAACACTGAAGCTTTCTTT

D: TRBD1
V: TRBV29-1
size: few
J: TRBJ2-1
CDR3: CSVEGQGGNEQFF
DNA: TGCAGCGTTGAGGGACAGGGCGGCAATGAGCAGTTCTTC

D: .
V: TRBV7-2
size: few
J: TRBJ2-7
CDR3: CASSFSVPAYEQYF
DNA: .

D: TRBD1
V: TRBV14
size: few
J: TRBJ2-7
CDR3: CASSETGGFTHF
DNA: TGTGCCAGCAGCGAAACAGGGGGCTTCACCCACTTC

D: TRBD1
V: TRBV12-3/TRBV12-4
size: many
J: TRBJ1-1
CDR3: CASSFRTGLNTEAFF
DNA: TGTGCCAGCAGTTTCCGGACAGGGCTGAACACTGAAGCTTTCTTT

D: .
V: TRBV27
size: few
J: TRBJ1-4
CDR3: CASSWLANEKLFF
DNA: TGTGCCAGCAGTTGGTTGGCTAATGAAAAACTGTTTTTT

D: .
V: TRBV4-3
size: few
J: TRBJ2-3
CDR3: CASSQDRGGEMGDTQYF
DNA: TGCGCCAGCAGCCAAGATAGAGGCGGGGAGATGGGAGATACGCAGTATTTT

D: TRBD2
V: TRBV7-2
size: few
J: TRBJ2-5
CDR3: CASTPASGSSVGRETQYF
DNA: TGTGCCAGCACCCCTGCTAGCGGGAGTAGTGTTGGGCGAGAGACCCAGTACTTC

D: TRBD1
V: TRBV28
size: few
J: TRBJ2-7
CDR3: CASSFGDRDYEQYF
DNA: TGTGCCAGCAGTTTTGGGGACAGGGATTACGAGCAGTACTTC

D: .
V: TRBV7-8
size: many
J: TRBJ2-5
CDR3: CASSFRLEETQYF
DNA: TGTGCCAGCAGCTTTCGACTGGAGGAGACCCAGTACTTC

D: .
V: TRBV4-1
size: .
J: TRBJ1-3
CDR3: CASSPVGTGNTIYF
DNA: TGCGCCAGCAGTCCGGTAGGGACTGGAAACACCATATATTTT

D: .
V: TRBV10-3
size: .
J: TRBJ1-5
CDR3: CAISESIDQPQHF
DNA: TGTGCCATCAGTGAGTCGATCGATCAGCCCCAGCATTTT

D: .
V: TRBV10-3
size: few
J: TRBJ1-5
CDR3: CAISGTSNQPQHF
DNA: TGTGCCATCAGTGGTACGAGCAATCAGCCCCAGCATTTT

D: TRBD1
V: TRBV7-6
size: .
J: TRBJ1-5
CDR3: CASSLGTGLNQPQHF
DNA: TGTGCCAGCAGCCTCGGGACAGGGCTAAATCAGCCCCAGCATTTT

D: .
V: TRBV5-1
size: .
J: TRBJ2-3
CDR3: CASSSSAGASTDTQYF
DNA: TGCGCCAGCAGCTCATCCGCGGGGGCTAGCACAGATACGCAGTATTTT

D: TRBD2
V: TRBV24-1
size: few
J: TRBJ2-1
CDR3: CATSDGTSGFVINEQFF
DNA: TGTGCCACCAGTGACGGGACTAGCGGGTTCGTCATCAATGAGCAGTTCTTC

D: .
V: TRBV12-3/TRBV12-4
size: many
J: TRBJ2-2
CDR3: CASSLAPGELFF
DNA: TGTGCCAGCAGTTTAGCCCCCGGGGAGCTGTTTTTT

D: TRBD1
V: TRBV15
size: .
J: TRBJ1-2
CDR3: CATSRDRETGEGYTF
DNA: TGTGCCACCAGCAGAGATCGTGAGACAGGGGAGGGCTACACCTTC

D: TRBD1
V: TRBV12-5
size: few
J: TRBJ2-7
CDR3: CASGIGGQGSHEQYF
DNA: TGTGCTAGTGGTATCGGGGGACAGGGGTCCCACGAGCAGTACTTC

D: TRBD2
V: TRBV4-3
size: .
J: TRBJ2-7
CDR3: CASSQESGRGLPYEQYF
DNA: TGCGCCAGCAGCCAAGAAAGCGGGAGAGGCCTTCCCTACGAGCAGTACTTC

D: .
V: TRBV20-1
size: .
J: TRBJ2-7
CDR3: CSARTTGTIRGEQYF
DNA: TGCAGTGCTAGAACAACCGGGACAATTCGCGGCGAGCAGTACTTC

D: TRBD1
V: TRBV6-5
size: few
J: TRBJ2-5
CDR3: CASSSDRGLWETQYF
DNA: TGTGCCAGCAGTTCGGACAGGGGGCTGTGGGAGACCCAGTACTTC

D: TRBD1
V: TRBV11-3
size: few
J: TRBJ2-7
CDR3: CASSPSFDRESYEQYF
DNA: TGTGCCAGCAGCCCCTCTTTCGACAGGGAAAGCTACGAGCAGTACTTC

D: .
V: TRBV20-1
size: few
J: TRBJ2-5
CDR3: CSARVGGPRETQYF
DNA: TGCAGTGCTAGGGTCGGGGGGCCCAGGGAGACCCAGTACTTC

D: .
V: TRBV7-9
size: .
J: TRBJ1-1
CDR3: CASPSSDEGGRRNTEAFF
DNA: TGTGCCAGCCCTAGTAGCGATGAGGGGGGGCGGAGGAACACTGAAGCTTTCTTT

D: .
V: TRBV5-1
size: few
J: TRBJ1-2
CDR3: CASSLGGSPNYGYTF
DNA: TGCGCCAGCAGCTTGGGAGGGTCCCCTAACTATGGCTACACCTTC

D: .
V: TRBV30
size: .
J: TRBJ2-1
CDR3: CAWNNRANNEQFF
DNA: TGTGCCTGGAACAACAGGGCGAACAATGAGCAGTTCTTC

D: .
V: TRBV7-9
size: few
J: TRBJ2-5
CDR3: CASSFGQRETQYF
DNA: TGTGCCAGCAGCTTTGGCCAACGAGAGACCCAGTACTTC

D: .
V: TRBV7-9
size: many
J: TRBJ2-5
CDR3: CASTYRGGQETQYF
DNA: TGTGCCAGCACCTATCGGGGCGGGCAAGAGACCCAGTACTTC

D: TRBD1
V: TRBV29-1
size: few
J: TRBJ2-3
CDR3: CSVEGQGATDTQYF
DNA: TGCAGCGTCGAAGGACAGGGGGCAACAGATACGCAGTATTTT

D: TRBD1
V: TRBV9
size: many
J: TRBJ2-7
CDR3: CASSTGTGGYEQYF
DNA: TGTGCCAGCAGCACCGGGACAGGGGGCTACGAGCAGTACTTC

D: .
V: TRBV7-9
size: .
J: TRBJ2-1
CDR3: CASSRARDMGYNEQFF
DNA: TGTGCCAGCAGCCGAGCCCGGGACATGGGGTACAATGAGCAGTTCTTC

D: TRBD1
V: TRBV5-8
size: .
J: TRBJ1-1
CDR3: CASRPQGWDTEAFF
DNA: TGTGCCAGCAGACCACAGGGGTGGGACACTGAAGCTTTCTTT

D: TRBD2
V: TRBV27
size: .
J: TRBJ2-1
CDR3: CASSLRRELGTYEQFF
DNA: TGTGCCAGCAGTTTGCGGCGGGAGTTAGGCACATATGAGCAGTTCTTC

D: .
V: TRBV14
size: .
J: TRBJ2-1
CDR3: CASSQDSTTIFF
DNA: TGTGCCAGCAGCCAAGATAGTACTACCATCTTCTTC